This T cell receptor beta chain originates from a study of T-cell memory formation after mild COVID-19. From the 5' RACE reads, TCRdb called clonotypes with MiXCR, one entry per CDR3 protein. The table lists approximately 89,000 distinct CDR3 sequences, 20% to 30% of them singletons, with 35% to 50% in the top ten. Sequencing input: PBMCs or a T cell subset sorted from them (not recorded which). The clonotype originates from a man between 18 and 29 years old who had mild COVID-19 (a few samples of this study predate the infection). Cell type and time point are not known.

The CDR3 nucleotides are TGCAGTGCTGAGATCCCAGGACTAGCGGAAGAGCAGTACGTC. Protein sequence: CSAEIPGLAEEQYV. This sequence joins TRBV20-1 and TRBJ2-7; 10 nucleotides align to TRBD2. The ends lost 5 bases at V and 7 bases at J; junction bases unmatched: 11. Germline V gene data show CDR1 as DFQATT and CDR2 as SNEGSKA (reference sequence). This CDR3 comprises 14 residues.